Shown below are 32 T cell receptor beta chains from a single sample sequenced in a study of blood T cell repertoires in COVID-19. The data were produced by immunoSEQ multiplex PCR, yet TCRdb's version contains in-frame clones alone and is incomplete. The table lists fewer than 250,000 clones, about four fifths of them singletons. The sequenced sample consisted of PBMCs or T cells enriched from blood (not recorded which). The receptors here all came from a woman aged 35 to 49 who had been exposed to COVID-19.

V is TRBV7-8 and J is TRBJ1-5; 9 bases align to TRBD1. Germline V CDR1 and CDR2: SGHVS, FQNEAQ. The CDR3 has 16 residues. The trim removed 2 bases at V and 5 bases at J, leaving 7 bases unmatched. DNA for the CDR3: TGTGCCAGCAGCTTAATGGGACAGGGTATTGATCAGCCCCAGCATTTT. Protein product: CASSLMGQGIDQPQHF. Full variable domain (missing parts from reference TRBV7-8 and TRBJ1-5): GAGVSQSPRYKVAKRGQDVALRCDPISGHVSLFWYQQALGQGPEFLTYFQNEAQLDKSGLPSDRFFAERPEGSVSTLKIQRTQQEDSAVYLCASSLMGQGIDQPQHFGDGTRLSIL.

The J gene is TRBJ2-3, the V gene TRBV7-3; a possible D gene is TRBD2 (6 bases). Trimming removed 4 bases at V and 1 base at J, with 15 bases between. From germline, CDR1 is SGHTA and CDR2 FQGTGA. The CDR3 totals 16 residues. CDR3 protein: CASSSRSRGGTDTQYF. In nucleotides, the CDR3 is TGTGCCAGCAGCTCCCGTAGCCGCGGGGGCACAGATACGCAGTATTTT.

This rearrangement joins TRBV5-4 to TRBJ1-1, with a possible D match to TRBD1 (6 bases). V shed 6 bases and J shed 5 bases, with 20 bases lying between them. Germline V CDR1 and CDR2: SGHNT, YYREEE (reference sequence). The CDR3 is made up of 15 amino acids. The CDR3 region has the DNA TGTGCCAGCAACCAGGGAGGGGGGCTCGTGACTGAAGCTTTCTTT. This gives the protein CASNQGGGLVTEAFF.

This chain connects TRBV18 to TRBJ1-1; D not certain. Trimming took off 5 bases at V and 6 bases at J, with 10 bases between the two ends. The CDR3 consists of 12 residues. Per the germline V gene, CDR1 is KGHSH and CDR2 is LQKENI. DNA for the CDR3: TGTGCCAGCTCAATGTACGTAGCTGAAGCTTTCTTT. It yields the protein CASSMYVAEAFF.

This clone was seen once. The J gene is TRBJ1-1, the V gene TRBV27; 8 bases match TRBD1. V lost 4 bases to trimming and J lost 6 bases; unmatched junction nucleotides: 16. Germline loops: CDR1 MNHEY, CDR2 SMNVEV (reference sequence). This CDR3 is 17 amino acids long. DNA for the CDR3: TGTGCCAGCAGTTCGGCCTGGCAGGGGGCTGGGGTAGCTGAAGCTTTCTTT. Translating it yields CASSSAWQGAGVAEAFF.

The CDR3 loop reads CASSLSRGIDYGYTF. In nucleotides, the CDR3 is TGCGCCAGCAGCTTGTCCAGGGGTATTGACTATGGCTACACCTTC. The genes are TRBV5-1 and TRBJ1-2; a weak D match, TRBD1 (6 bases). There are 15 residues in the CDR3. Trimming shortened V by 1 base and J by 3 bases, and 13 bases separated the two germline ends. Germline V gene lookup returns CDR1 SGHRS and CDR2 YFSETQ.

This clone was found once. This rearrangement joins TRBV5-1 to TRBJ2-5; 7 bases line up with TRBD2. Germline V CDR1 and CDR2: SGHRS, YFSETQ. The CDR3 sequence is 14 residues long. The V gene end was trimmed by 4 bases and the J gene end by 4 bases; junction bases not matched to a gene: 7. The CDR3: CASSPRTSVETQYF. Here the CDR3 DNA reads TGCGCCAGCAGCCCCCGGACTAGTGTAGAGACCCAGTACTTC.

The rearrangement joins TRBV6-6 to TRBJ2-7; D possibly corresponds to TRBD2 (6 bases). The germline gives CDR1 MNHNY, CDR2 SVGAGI (reference sequence). This CDR3 is built from 15 residues. Trimming left V 7 bases short and J 2 bases short, with 18 bases between. The CDR3 reads CASKLWGVTAYEQYF. DNA of the CDR3: TGTGCCAGCAAGCTTTGGGGGGTCACTGCCTACGAGCAGTACTTC.

V usage is TRBV5-1 and J usage is TRBJ1-2, with unresolved D. Per germline, CDR1 SGHRS and CDR2 YFSETQ. The ends were cut back, 0 bases at V and 3 bases at J, with 6 bases in the middle. The CDR3 consists of 13 residues. Written as DNA, the CDR3 is TGCGCCAGCAGCTTGGCCAGATACTATGGCTACACCTTC. Encoded protein: CASSLARYYGYTF.

V and J are TRBV6-5 and TRBJ1-2; 10 bases match TRBD1. J gave up 8 bases and V 5 bases, and 11 bases lay outside the gene matches. Germline V gives CDR1 MNHEY, CDR2 SVGAGI. CDR3 length: 15 residues. CDR3 amino acids: CASSTSGTGERGYTF. The CDR3 DNA sequence: TGTGCCAGCAGTACTTCCGGGACAGGGGAACGCGGCTACACCTTC.

The V and J genes are TRBV9 and TRBJ1-2; no firm D call. The CDR3 has 14 amino acids. The ends were cut back, 4 bases at V and 2 bases at J, with 12 bases in the middle. Germline values: CDR1 SGDLS, CDR2 YYNGEE. The CDR3 coding sequence is TGTGCCAGCAGCCGAAGGACTCCAAACTATGGCTACACCTTC. Protein: CASSRRTPNYGYTF. Drawing the rest from reference TRBV9 and TRBJ1-2, the complete variable domain is DSGVTQTPKHLITATGQRVTLRCSPRSGDLSVYWYQQSLDQGLQFLIQYYNGEERAKGNILERFSAQQFPDLHSELNLSSLELGDSALYFCASSRRTPNYGYTFGSGTRLTVV.

J is TRBJ2-7 and V is TRBV3-1 (or the pseudogene TRBV3-2); 10 positions match TRBD1. Germline-derived CDR1 and CDR2 are LGHDT and YNNKEL (reference sequence). This CDR3 has 15 amino acids. After removal of 4 bases from V and 2 bases from J, the junction contained 5 bases not matched to a gene. The CDR3 DNA is TGTGCCAGCAGCCTCCCCGGACAGGGGGCCTACGAGCAGTACTTC. As protein: CASSLPGQGAYEQYF.

The V and J genes are TRBV27 and TRBJ1-3; TRBD1 is a possible D gene (5 bases). This CDR3 comprises 15 residues. V lost 4 bases, J lost 0 bases, and 10 bases lay in between. Germline V gene data show CDR1 as MNHEY and CDR2 as SMNVEV (reference sequence). The CDR3 DNA is TGTGCCAGCAGTTCCGCAGGGTACTCTGGAAACACCATATATTTT. Translated, it gives CASSSAGYSGNTIYF.

This clone was recorded a few times. The chain recombines TRBV2 with TRBJ1-6; D unresolved. CDR1 is SNHLY, CDR2 FYNNEI, per germline. V lost 0 bases and J lost 0, with 12 bases in between. The CDR3 runs 18 residues. The CDR3 spells CASSEALGGSSYNSPLHF. CDR3 sequence (DNA): TGTGCCAGCAGTGAAGCGCTCGGAGGGAGCTCCTATAATTCACCCCTCCACTTT.

This chain uses TRBV6-5 with TRBJ1-6; possibly TRBD1 for D (6 bases). This CDR3 has 14 amino acids. CDR1 is MNHEY, CDR2 SVGAGI, per germline. V was trimmed by 8 bases and J by 11 bases, leaving 19 bases between them. The CDR3 DNA sequence: TGTGCCAGCTGCCGGACAGACGAGGGGCCACCCCTCCACTTT. Protein sequence: CASCRTDEGPPLHF.

The chain has TRBV19 and TRBJ2-1; 8 nucleotides align to TRBD2. The CDR3 is 16 amino acids. Germline CDR1 reads LNHDA; CDR2 reads SQIVND (reference sequence). The J segment lost 4 bases and the V segment lost 7 bases, leaving 12 bases of the junction unmatched. CDR3 nucleotides: TGTGCCAGTAAAACAAGTCGGGGGGGCGTTTACAATGAGCAGTTCTTC. Translated: CASKTSRGGVYNEQFF. Drawing the rest from reference TRBV19 and TRBJ2-1, the complete variable domain is DGGITQSPKYLFRKEGQNVTLSCEQNLNHDAMYWYRQDPGQGLRLIYYSQIVNDFQKGDIAEGYSVSREKKESFPLTVTSAQKNPTAFYLCASKTSRGGVYNEQFFGPGTRLTVL.

This clone appeared a single time. This rearrangement joins TRBV4-2 to TRBJ1-1, with 10 bases that match TRBD1. The CDR3 consists of 20 residues. The V gene end was trimmed by 0 bases and the J gene end by 5 bases; junction bases not matched to a gene: 18. Germline lookup yields CDR1 LGHNA and CDR2 YNFKEQ. The CDR3 loop reads CASSQEGQGRGEGGRTEAFF. CDR3 sequence (DNA): TGTGCCAGCAGCCAAGAGGGACAGGGGAGAGGAGAGGGGGGGAGGACTGAAGCTTTCTTT.

This clone came up once. CDR3 residues: CASSEALGVGTGAGNTIYF. As DNA, the CDR3 is TGTGCCAGCAGTGAAGCGTTGGGCGTCGGGACAGGGGCTGGAAACACCATATATTTT. The chain is built from TRBV6-1 and TRBJ1-3, with TRBD1 identical over 10 bases. The CDR3 has 19 amino acids. Trimming took 0 bases from V and 2 from J; bases not matched to a gene: 10. Germline lookup yields CDR1 MNHNS and CDR2 SASEGT.

This clone was found once. The chain employs TRBV7-9 and TRBJ2-7, with D perhaps matching TRBD1 (7 bases). CDR1 is SEHNR and CDR2 is FQNEAQ in the germline V gene (reference sequence). This CDR3 region has 14 residues. V lost 2 bases, J lost 6 bases, and 14 bases lay in between. The CDR3 loop is CASSLQGGMLEQYF. The CDR3 coding sequence is TGTGCCAGCAGCTTACAGGGGGGTATGCTCGAGCAGTACTTC.

This chain uses TRBV18 with TRBJ1-1, with TRBD1 matching 7 bases. Germline CDR1 is KGHSH and CDR2 is LQKENI. This CDR3 spans 13 amino acids. V trimming: 5 bases; J trimming: 3 bases; junction bases outside the gene matches: 3. CDR3 sequence: CASSGDRDTEAFF. The DNA for the CDR3 is TGTGCCAGCTCAGGTGACAGGGACACTGAAGCTTTCTTT.

The J gene is TRBJ1-2, the V gene TRBV6-1; 10 nucleotides line up with TRBD1. This CDR3 spans 15 amino acids. Unmatched junction bases numbered 4, after V lost 1 base and J lost 5 bases. Germline V gene sequence: CDR1 MNHNS, CDR2 SASEGT. The CDR3 nucleotides are TGTGCCAGCAGTGAAGTAGGGACAGGGGAATATGGCTACACCTTC. Translated, it gives CASSEVGTGEYGYTF.

V usage is TRBV19 and J usage is TRBJ1-2; no firm D call. Trimming pared 1 base from V and 4 bases from J, leaving 13 bases between. Germline values: CDR1 LNHDA, CDR2 SQIVND (reference sequence). The CDR3 contains 15 residues. The CDR3 DNA follows: TGTGCCAGTAGTATAGGGCAGAGGATCTTCTATGGCTACACCTTC. Protein sequence: CASSIGQRIFYGYTF.

In the case of this clone: A read error may explain this, as a much larger clone is one base away. The chain carries TRBV12-3 or TRBV12-4 and TRBJ1-1; TRBD1 matches 7 bases. V was pared by 6 bases and J by 3 bases, with 4 bases of the junction left unmatched. This CDR3 is built from 13 residues. The CDR3 region has the DNA TGTGCCAGCAGACAGGGGAAGGACACTGAAGCTTTCTTT. Protein sequence: CASRQGKDTEAFF.

The chain couples TRBV5-1 to TRBJ1-6; D gene ambiguous. Germline V gives CDR1 SGHRS, CDR2 YFSETQ. The ends were cut back, 4 bases at V and 5 bases at J, with 13 bases in the middle. This CDR3 comprises 15 residues. CDR3 coding DNA: TGCGCCAGCAGCGACGCCGGGAACAATAATTCACCCCTCCACTTT. Residues: CASSDAGNNNSPLHF.

The rearrangement joins TRBV12-5 to TRBJ1-1, with 8 bases aligning to TRBD1. This CDR3 has 16 amino acids. From germline, CDR1 is LGHNT and CDR2 FRNRAP. The V and J ends lost 2 bases and 8 bases, in that order; junction bases with no gene match: 13. The CDR3 sequence: CASGLILTDRVNEAFF. Here the CDR3 DNA reads TGTGCTAGTGGTTTGATCCTTACGGACAGGGTAAACGAAGCTTTCTTT.

V is TRBV5-1 and J is TRBJ2-2; 11 bases map to TRBD1. Germline V CDR1 and CDR2: SGHRS, YFSETQ. Trimming took 9 bases from V and 5 from J; bases not matched to a gene: 9. This CDR3 is built from 15 residues. The CDR3 is CATMTGQGATGELFF. The CDR3, as DNA: TGCGCCACCATGACCGGACAGGGGGCAACCGGGGAGCTGTTTTTT.

The V and J genes are TRBV28 and TRBJ1-1; D remains unclear. This CDR3 has 14 amino acids. Trimming took off 3 bases at V and 0 bases at J, with 8 bases between the two ends. Germline-derived CDR1 and CDR2 are MDHEN and SYDVKM. DNA of the CDR3: TGTGCCAGCAGTTTGGCCCATATGAACACTGAAGCTTTCTTT. This gives the protein CASSLAHMNTEAFF.

J is TRBJ2-3 and V is TRBV24-1, with 9 nucleotides matching TRBD2. This CDR3 region has 15 residues. The V and J ends lost 3 bases and 4 bases, in that order; junction bases with no gene match: 4. Germline loops: CDR1 KGHDR, CDR2 SFDVKD. The CDR3 region is CATSDASGGPDTQYF. The CDR3 DNA reads TGTGCCACCAGTGATGCAAGCGGGGGGCCAGATACGCAGTATTTT.

The genes are TRBV25-1 and TRBJ2-3; TRBD2 aligns across 11 bases. In germline, CDR1 is MGHDK, CDR2 SYGVNS. Trimming cost V 4 bases and J 0 bases; bases outside gene matches: 3. The CDR3 totals 16 residues. The CDR3 here is CASSARLAGSTDTQYF. CDR3 sequence (DNA): TGTGCCAGCAGTGCCCGACTAGCGGGGAGCACAGATACGCAGTATTTT.

This sequence joins TRBV4-1 and TRBJ1-3; no definite D call. Per the germline V gene, CDR1 is MGHRA and CDR2 is YSYEKL. This CDR3 is 17 amino acids long. Trimming removed 1 base from V and 0 bases from J, with 13 bases in between. Written as DNA, the CDR3 is TGCGCCAGCAGCCAAGGGGTTTTACGGGACTCTGGAAACACCATATATTTT. This gives the protein CASSQGVLRDSGNTIYF.

V usage is TRBV2 and J usage is TRBJ2-7, with TRBD1 matching over 11 bases. Germline V gene sequence: CDR1 SNHLY, CDR2 FYNNEI. CDR3 length: 15 residues. V shed 5 bases and J 2 bases; nucleotides not matched to a gene: 5. The CDR3 DNA is TGTGCCAGCAGTCGCCCGGGACAGGGGGCCTACGAGCAGTACTTC. Amino acids: CASSRPGQGAYEQYF.

This clone showed up just a few times. CDR3 sequence (DNA): TGTGCCAGTAGTAGACGACACAATAGCAATCAGCCCCAGCATTTT. Its protein is CASSRRHNSNQPQHF. The chain recombines TRBV19 with TRBJ1-5; D is ambiguous. The CDR3 is made up of 15 amino acids. V was shortened by 4 bases and J by 0 bases, with 10 bases between the two germline ends. Germline CDR1 LNHDA, CDR2 SQIVND (reference sequence).